Listed here is a single TCR beta chain. An end of the junction differs from the germline gene, which may be a read error. The sample originates from a study of radiation and T cells in renal cell carcinoma. Time point here: blood 2 weeks post-SBRT. The treatment is: 15 Gy SBRT to primary tumor, nephrectomy 4 weeks later. CDR1 is SGHAT and CDR2 is FQNNGV in the germline V gene. The CDR3 runs to 13 residues. Measured with immunoSEQ multiplex PCR; TCRdb has only the in-frame clones, and not every one. This table holds more than 100,000 clones, more than 75% found once. Sequenced here: blood, sampled from a patient whose treatment included radiotherapy and nephrectomy. The TCR originated in a woman in her seventies with renal cell carcinoma. This chain joins TRBV11-2 and TRBJ2-4; D may be TRBD2 (7 bases). CDR3 sequence reads: CASSGGATNIQYF. The CDR3 DNA follows: TGTGCCAGCAGCGGGGGGGCCACAAACATTCAGTACTTC.